Listed below are T cell receptor beta chains from one sample, sequenced in a study of OX40 agonist ivuxolimab in advanced cancers. The data were produced by immunoSEQ multiplex PCR, yet TCRdb's version contains in-frame clones alone and is incomplete. The profile shows tens of thousands of clones, approximately 82% of them singletons. The sample here was CD4+ or CD8+ T cells sorted from blood, taken in a trial of the OX40 agonist ivuxolimab. The receptor set was obtained from an adult with an advanced solid tumor such as melanoma, head and neck, liver or kidney cancer. Each CDR3 is given with its conserved first and last residue. Each record gives: J gene, D gene, clone size, V gene, CDR3 DNA, CDR3 protein. The D gene is left open where the match is weak. Only some rows state a clone size, as once, few, many or a class for expanded clones.

>TRBJ2-2|.|.|TRBV10-3
TGTGCCATCGAGGGACCAGTAAAAACCGGGGAGCTGTTTTTT
CAIEGPVKTGELFF
>TRBJ2-5|.|.|TRBV7-7
TGTGCTAGCAGCCAGGTTGGCAGTCAAGAGACCCAGTACTTC
CASSQVGSQETQYF
>TRBJ2-7|.|.|TRBV7-2
TGTGCCAGCAGCCCTCGTGCGGGCCCCTACGAGCAGTACTTC
CASSPRAGPYEQYF
>TRBJ1-4|.|.|TRBV29-1
TGCAGCGTTGCCCGGGGTCAGAATGAAAAACTGTTTTTT
CSVARGQNEKLFF
>TRBJ1-2|TRBD1|once|TRBV10-3
TGTGCCATCAGGACAGGGGGCGCGAATTCTGGCTACACCTTC
CAIRTGGANSGYTF
>TRBJ2-5|TRBD2|.|TRBV30
TGTGCCTGGAGCGGGACTAGCGGGGAAGAGACCCAGTACTTC
CAWSGTSGEETQYF
>TRBJ1-5|.|.|TRBV27
TGTGCCAGCAGTTTGGTGGGTAGCAATCAGCCCCAGCATTTT
CASSLVGSNQPQHF
>TRBJ2-5|TRBD2|once|TRBV2
TGTGCCAGCGGGCCGACTAGCGGGGTGGGGGAGACCCAGTACTTC
CASGPTSGVGETQYF
>TRBJ2-1|.|.|TRBV2
TGTGCCAGCAGTGAAGCGCAGGTAGGCTACAATGAGCAGTTCTTC
CASSEAQVGYNEQFF
>TRBJ1-6|TRBD1|.|TRBV25-1
TGTGCCAGCAGTGGAGACAGGGGATTAAATTCACCCCTCCACTTT
CASSGDRGLNSPLHF
>TRBJ1-2|TRBD1|.|TRBV11-3
TGTGCCAGCAGCTTAGATACGACAGGGGCTGGCTACACCTTC
CASSLDTTGAGYTF
>TRBJ1-1|.|once|TRBV25-1
TGTGCCAGCAGTAGGGAGGGAAACTTGAACACTGAAGCTTTCTTT
CASSREGNLNTEAFF